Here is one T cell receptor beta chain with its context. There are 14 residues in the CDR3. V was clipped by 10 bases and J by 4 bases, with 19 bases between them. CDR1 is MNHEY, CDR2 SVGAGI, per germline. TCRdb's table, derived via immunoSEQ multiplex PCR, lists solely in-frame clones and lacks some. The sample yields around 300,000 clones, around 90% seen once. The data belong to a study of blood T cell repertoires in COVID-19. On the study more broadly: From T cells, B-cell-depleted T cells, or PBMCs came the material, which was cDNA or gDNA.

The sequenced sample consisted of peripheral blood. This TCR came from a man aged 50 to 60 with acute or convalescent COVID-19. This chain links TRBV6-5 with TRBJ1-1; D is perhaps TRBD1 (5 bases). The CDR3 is CATIHGAEGTEAFF. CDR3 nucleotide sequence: TGTGCCACCATCCATGGGGCGGAGGGCACTGAAGCTTTCTTT.